One and the same sample provided the 16 T cell receptor beta chains below, sequenced in a study of T cells in localized non-small cell lung cancer. TCRdb keeps only in-frame clones here, not all; method: immunoSEQ multiplex PCR. Of 20,000 to 25,000 clones in the sample, roughly 87% are singletons; the top ten hold 25% to 35%. Sequencing was performed on peripheral blood, taken before any cancer treatment. The source is a male donor older than 55 with stage I squamous cell lung carcinoma.

The chain combines TRBV4-1 with TRBJ2-7; D remains unclear. The CDR3 has 13 residues. Germline lookup yields CDR1 MGHRA and CDR2 YSYEKL. The ends were cut back, 2 bases at V and 5 bases at J, with 10 bases in the middle. The CDR3 DNA follows: TGCGCCAGCAGCCAATATATCCGGGACGAGCAGTACTTC. As protein: CASSQYIRDEQYF.

The chain recombines TRBV6-5 with TRBJ1-2; D not certain. The V end was cut by 4 bases, the J end by 4 bases, with 13 bases between. CDR1 MNHEY and CDR2 SVGAGI come from the germline V gene. The CDR3 is 14 amino acids. CDR3 residues: CASSSGILPYGYTF. The CDR3 DNA reads TGTGCCAGCAGTTCCGGGATCCTTCCCTATGGCTACACCTTC.

This sequence joins TRBV6-8 and TRBJ1-5; D is unclear. The CDR3 loop spans 14 amino acids. V was shortened by 5 bases and J by 2 bases, with 10 bases between the two germline ends. Germline V gene lookup returns CDR1 MNHGY and CDR2 SAAAGT. CDR3 DNA sequence: TGTGCCAGCAGTGAATGGAGCGGCAATCAGCCCCAGCATTTT. It translates to CASSEWSGNQPQHF.

The chain employs TRBV6-1 and TRBJ2-3; a possible D gene is TRBD1 (6 bases). Germline V gene data show CDR1 as MNHNS and CDR2 as SASEGT. V lost 0 bases to trimming and J lost 0 bases, with 10 bases between them. The CDR3 consists of 16 residues. CDR3 bases: TGTGCCAGCAGTGAAGCCATGGGGGCGAGCACAGATACGCAGTATTTT. Translation gives CASSEAMGASTDTQYF.

This clone occurred once. V is TRBV6-6 and J is TRBJ1-2, with 7 nucleotides matching TRBD1. The CDR3 spans 13 residues. CDR1 is MNHNY and CDR2 is SVGAGI in the germline V gene (reference sequence). The V gene end was trimmed by 6 bases and the J gene end by 2 bases; junction bases not matched to a gene: 3. CDR3 in amino acids: CASSRQGNYGYTF. The CDR3, as DNA: TGTGCCAGCAGCCGACAGGGCAACTATGGCTACACCTTC.

This clone occurred once. The rearrangement links TRBV2 to TRBJ2-3, with 9 bases lining up with TRBD1. V trimming: 6 bases; J trimming: 7 bases; junction bases outside the gene matches: 11. The germline CDR1 and CDR2 sequences are SNHLY and FYNNEI. This CDR3 contains 15 residues. CDR3 sequence: CASRERDRDDHTQYF. The CDR3 region has the DNA TGTGCCAGCAGGGAAAGGGACAGGGACGATCATACGCAGTATTTT.

This chain links TRBV7-2 with TRBJ2-3, with a possible D match to TRBD1 (6 bases). Germline CDR1 and CDR2: SGHTA and FQGNSA. The CDR3 covers 17 residues. Trimming pared 5 bases from V and 4 bases from J, leaving 22 bases between. The CDR3 loop reads CASSIYRVRLTADTQYF. The CDR3 bases are TGTGCCAGCAGCATCTACAGGGTTAGGCTGACGGCAGATACGCAGTATTTT.

The chain joins TRBV10-3 to TRBJ1-5, with a possible D match to TRBD1 (6 bases). Trimming removed 10 bases from V and 6 bases from J, with 16 bases in between. Germline V gene sequence: CDR1 ENHRY, CDR2 SYGVKD. This CDR3 spans 13 amino acids. CDR3 sequence: CASNEGGSQPQHF. DNA of the CDR3: TGTGCCAGCAATGAAGGGGGGAGTCAGCCCCAGCATTTT.

This sequence joins TRBV7-2 and TRBJ1-6; 9 nucleotides agree with TRBD1. Germline V lookup: CDR1 SGHTA, CDR2 FQGNSA. CDR3 length: 14 amino acids. V was clipped by 5 bases and J by 9 bases; unmatched bases: 5. The CDR3 protein is CASSRGQGSSPLHF. CDR3 nucleotides: TGTGCCAGCAGCCGCGGACAGGGGAGTTCACCCCTCCACTTT. Full variable domain (rest looked up from reference TRBV7-2 and TRBJ1-6): GAGVSQSPSNKVTEKGKDVELRCDPISGHTALYWYRQSLGQGLEFLIYFQGNSAPDKSGLPSDRFSAERTGGSVSTLTIQRTQQEDSAVYLCASSRGQGSSPLHFGNGTRLTVT.

This clone was detected only a few times. The chain links TRBV19 to TRBJ1-2; D is undetermined. This CDR3 has 13 residues. V gave up 1 base and J gave up 4 bases, with 7 bases separating them. Germline V gene data show CDR1 as LNHDA and CDR2 as SQIVND (reference sequence). The CDR3 is CASSIGPAYGYTF. CDR3 DNA sequence: TGTGCCAGTAGTATAGGACCGGCCTATGGCTACACCTTC.

The chain is built from TRBV9 and TRBJ1-3, with TRBD1 identical over 8 bases. The junction had 13 bases not matched to a gene; V was cut back by 5 bases and J by 0 bases. The CDR3 length is 18 residues. Per germline, CDR1 SGDLS and CDR2 YYNGEE. Written as DNA, the CDR3 is TGTGCCAGCAGTGGGACAGGTCTCACTACCAACTCTGGAAACACCATATATTTT. It codes for CASSGTGLTTNSGNTIYF. Looking up the rest from reference TRBV9 and TRBJ1-3 gives the full variable domain: DSGVTQTPKHLITATGQRVTLRCSPRSGDLSVYWYQQSLDQGLQFLIQYYNGEERAKGNILERFSAQQFPDLHSELNLSSLELGDSALYFCASSGTGLTTNSGNTIYFGEGSWLTVV.

This sequence joins TRBV2 and TRBJ2-2; 8 bases are shared with TRBD2. The CDR3 extends over 16 amino acids. V was clipped by 7 bases and J by 5 bases; unmatched bases: 12. In germline, CDR1 is SNHLY, CDR2 FYNNEI. The CDR3 DNA follows: TGTGCCAGCATTGGGGAGTGGGCGGGAGGTACCGGGGAGCTGTTTTTT. This gives the protein CASIGEWAGGTGELFF.

The chain carries TRBV6-1 and TRBJ1-4, with 7 positions matching TRBD1. V was pared by 3 bases and J by 8 bases, with 6 bases of the junction left unmatched. The CDR3 contains 14 residues. CDR1 MNHNS and CDR2 SASEGT come from the germline V gene. The chain's CDR3 is CASSDEGAKEKLFF. The CDR3 DNA reads as TGTGCCAGCAGTGACGAGGGGGCAAAGGAAAAACTGTTTTTT.

The J gene is TRBJ2-1, the V gene TRBV21-1; TRBD1 is the table's D call, not checked against the DNA. TRBV21-1 is given as a pseudogene. The CDR3 loop spans 13 amino acids. The CDR3 here is CASSIGQNNEQFF. CDR3 nucleotide sequence: TGTGCCAGCAGCATTGGACAGAACAATGAGCAGTTCTTC.

The chain joins TRBV14 to TRBJ2-2; D gene uncertain. The CDR3 consists of 16 residues. The germline V gene encodes CDR1 SGHDN and CDR2 FVKESK. Trimming cost V 0 bases and J 2 bases, with 10 bases left between them. The CDR3, as DNA: TGTGCCAGCAGCCAAGATGCAGTTATTAACACCGGGGAGCTGTTTTTT. It yields the protein CASSQDAVINTGELFF.

The chain uses TRBV7-9 and TRBJ2-7; 8 positions agree with TRBD1. Germline assignment: CDR1 SEHNR and CDR2 FQNEAQ (reference sequence). The CDR3 spans 15 residues. V shed 5 bases and J 6 bases; nucleotides not matched to a gene: 12. The CDR3, as DNA: TGTGCCAGCAGCCCAAAGTTGAGACAGGGGAGCGAGCAGTACTTC. It is translated as CASSPKLRQGSEQYF.